The 20 T cell receptor beta chains below come from one sample, sequenced in a study of blood T cells in healthy people across ages. It was with a sample-barcoded 5' primer and a J-beta primer mix that a second PCR of about 6 to 12 cycles was run. MiXCR was run by TCRdb on the 5' RACE reads, yielding one entry per CDR3 protein. Among about 1.7 million distinct CDR3 sequences listed, 28% were seen once. Sequencing used blood. The receptors come from a woman under 40 in good health.

With respect to this clonotype: The junction departs from the called germline gene at one end, perhaps through a read error. The chain uses TRBV7-2 and TRBJ2-1; TRBD2 agrees at 9 bases. The CDR3 length is 15 residues. Germline V gene sequence: CDR1 SGHTA, CDR2 FQGNSA. The CDR3 reads CASSLAGNPLNEQFF. The DNA for the CDR3 is TGTGCCAGCAGCCTAGCGGGGAATCCCTTAAATGAGCAGTTCTTC. Together with reference TRBV7-2 and TRBJ2-1, the CDR3 gives the full variable domain: GAGVSQSPSNKVTEKGKDVELRCDPISGHTALYWYRQSLGQGLEFLIYFQGNSAPDKSGLPSDRFSAERTGGSVSTLTIQRTQQEDSAVYLCASSLAGNPLNEQFFGPGTRLTVL.

This clonotype was counted only a few times. The V gene is TRBV11-2, the J gene TRBJ2-1, with D maybe TRBD2 (6 bases). The CDR3 extends over 14 amino acids. Germline V gene sequence: CDR1 SGHAT, CDR2 FQNNGV. Trimming took 4 bases from V and 6 from J, leaving 13 bases between them. CDR3 protein: CASSYRDSCNEQFF. The CDR3 coding sequence is TGTGCCAGCAGCTACCGGGACTCGTGCAATGAGCAGTTCTTC.

This clonotype occurred once. V usage is TRBV4-3 and J usage is TRBJ1-4, with D hard to call. The CDR3 is made up of 15 amino acids. Per the germline V gene, CDR1 is LGHNA and CDR2 is YSLEER. Trimming took 1 base from V and 14 from J, leaving 20 bases between them. The CDR3 DNA sequence: TGCGCCAGCAGCCAAGTCCCAAGGACGCAAGCGATGCTGTTTTTT. Residues: CASSQVPRTQAMLFF.

Turning to this clonotype: A much larger clonotype is one base distant, so this may be a read error. The CDR3 region has the DNA TGCACCAGCAGCATAGAGCGATACGAGCAGTACTTC. It yields the protein CTSSIERYEQYF. V is TRBV5-1 and J is TRBJ2-7; D gene ambiguous. Germline V gives CDR1 SGHRS, CDR2 YFSETQ. The length of the CDR3 is 12 residues.

In this sample, this clonotype turned up a few times. J is TRBJ2-1 and V is TRBV12-3 or TRBV12-4; 10 bases map to TRBD2. This CDR3 contains 19 residues. With 3 bases clipped from V and 2 bases from J, the junction kept 13 bases outside the gene matches. CDR3 DNA sequence: TGTGCCAGCAGTTTTTCCTGGTCTGCAGCGGGGGGGCCCTACAATGAGCAGTTCTTC. Its protein is CASSFSWSAAGGPYNEQFF.

This clonotype occurred many times. The chain joins TRBV12-3 or TRBV12-4 to TRBJ2-3; no clear D. This CDR3 spans 13 amino acids. Trimming stripped 3 bases from V and 2 bases from J, with 6 bases between. The chain's CDR3 is CASSLILTDTQYF. The DNA for the CDR3 is TGTGCCAGCAGTTTGATCCTCACAGATACGCAGTATTTT.

This clonotype was picked up a small number of times. The gene calls are TRBV4-1 and TRBJ2-7; the D gene could be TRBD1 or TRBD2 (5 bases each). The V and J ends lost 1 base and 3 bases respectively, with 13 bases between them. The germline V gene has CDR1 MGHRA and CDR2 YSYEKL. The CDR3 contains 15 residues. CDR3 protein: CASSQVAGSRYEQYF. The CDR3 DNA reads as TGCGCCAGCAGCCAAGTTGCAGGGAGCCGCTACGAGCAGTACTTC.

This clonotype was observed at least ten times. For the CDR3, the DNA is TGCAGCGCCCAAGAAGGGTTGAAGATGGAGGCGCAGTATTTT. As protein: CSAQEGLKMEAQYF. The chain links TRBV29-1 to TRBJ2-3; weak D call: TRBD2 (5 bases). The CDR3 is 14 residues long. The germline CDR1 and CDR2 sequences are SQVTM and ANQGSEA. The ends were cut back, 7 bases at V and 10 bases at J, with 24 bases in the middle.

This clonotype has ten or more counts. J is TRBJ1-5 and V is TRBV9, with D tentatively TRBD1 (5 bases). CDR3 length: 15 residues. V was pared by 3 bases and J by 4 bases, with 14 bases between. CDR1 SGDLS and CDR2 YYNGEE come from the germline V gene. As DNA, the CDR3 is TGTGCCAGCAGCGCGGTCGGGGGTCCTAATCAGCCCCAGCATTTT. The encoded protein is CASSAVGGPNQPQHF.

This chain connects TRBV9 to TRBJ2-1; D is unclear. The germline V gene has CDR1 SGDLS and CDR2 YYNGEE. Trimming cost V 0 bases and J 9 bases, with 7 bases left between them. CDR3 length equals 12 residues. CDR3 bases: TGTGCCAGCAGCGTAGAAGGTTTTGAGCAGTTCTTC. It specifies CASSVEGFEQFF.

In this sample, this clonotype turned up a few times. One junction end does not reproduce the germline sequence, and a read error may be involved. The V call is TRBV7-9, the J call TRBJ2-3, with 8 bases aligning to TRBD2. The CDR3 totals 15 residues. Germline CDR1 reads SEHNR; CDR2 reads FQNEAQ (reference sequence). The CDR3 DNA reads as TGTGCCAGCAGCTTCCTAGCGGGCCCAGCAGATACGCGGTATTTT. Translating gives CASSFLAGPADTRYF.

This clonotype appeared a few times. V is TRBV7-2 and J is TRBJ2-1, with 8 bases that match TRBD2. With V trimmed by 8 bases and J by 10 bases, 16 bases remained unmatched. The germline V gene encodes CDR1 SGHTA and CDR2 FQGNSA. The CDR3 totals 15 residues. CDR3 DNA sequence: TGTGCCAGCTCCGCACCGGCGGGAGGTATTACGGAGCAGTTCTTC. It specifies CASSAPAGGITEQFF. The variable domain in full, with the rest retrieved from reference TRBV7-2 and TRBJ2-1, is GAGVSQSPSNKVTEKGKDVELRCDPISGHTALYWYRQSLGQGLEFLIYFQGNSAPDKSGLPSDRFSAERTGGSVSTLTIQRTQQEDSAVYLCASSAPAGGITEQFFGPGTRLTVL.

As to this clonotype: An end of the junction does not agree with germline; a read error may underlie this. This chain joins TRBV6-6 and TRBJ2-7; D gene ambiguous. Germline CDR1 reads MNHNY; CDR2 reads SVGAGI (reference sequence). The CDR3 spans 11 residues. The CDR3 region has the DNA TGTGCCAACAGTAAATCTCTCGAGCAGTACTTC. Protein product: CANSKSLEQYF.

The V and J genes are TRBV12-3 or TRBV12-4 and TRBJ1-1, with D perhaps matching TRBD1 (6 bases). This CDR3 is 14 amino acids long. Between the trimmed V and J ends, which lost 5 bases and 7 bases, there was a span of 17 bases. The CDR3 nucleotides are TGTGCCAGCAGTCCTCTGAGGGGGTTTGGTGAAGCTTTCTTT. Translation gives CASSPLRGFGEAFF.

This sequence joins TRBV5-1 and TRBJ2-3, with D perhaps TRBD2 (5 bases). The CDR3 totals 16 residues. V gave up 4 bases and J gave up 2 bases, with 17 bases separating them. Germline V gene lookup returns CDR1 SGHRS and CDR2 YFSETQ. The CDR3 DNA reads as TGCGCCAGCAGCCTCGGGGTTACTGCTAACACAGATACGCAGTATTTT. This sequence encodes CASSLGVTANTDTQYF.

This clonotype was counted ten times or more. V and J are TRBV6-5 and TRBJ2-7; TRBD1 agrees at 7 bases. This CDR3 spans 15 amino acids. V shed 0 bases and J 2 bases; nucleotides not matched to a gene: 4. Per germline, CDR1 MNHEY and CDR2 SVGAGI. This CDR3 reads CASSYSRDRAYEQYF. CDR3 DNA sequence: TGTGCCAGCAGTTACTCCCGGGACAGAGCCTACGAGCAGTACTTC.

The rearrangement uses TRBV5-1 and TRBJ1-1; no firm D call. The germline V gene encodes CDR1 SGHRS and CDR2 YFSETQ. The CDR3 is 15 amino acids. Deletions cut 0 bases from V and 1 base from J, with 10 bases between. The CDR3, as DNA: TGCGCCAGCAGCTTGGAATCCTTAGGGAACACTGAAGCTTTCTTT. Residues: CASSLESLGNTEAFF.

Written as DNA, the CDR3 is TGTGCCAGCAGTGTGAGTGGCCAGGGGCGCGGGCCCCAGCATTTT. The encoded protein is CASSVSGQGRGPQHF. The chain carries TRBV28 and TRBJ1-5; possibly TRBD1 for D (6 bases). This CDR3 comprises 15 residues. CDR1 is MDHEN and CDR2 is SYDVKM in the germline V gene. The V gene lost 5 bases and the J gene lost 9 bases, with 20 bases spanning the gap.

The V gene is TRBV20-1, the J gene TRBJ2-2; D gene unclear. Germline V gives CDR1 DFQATT, CDR2 SNEGSKA (reference sequence). The CDR3 loop spans 12 amino acids. V was pared by 5 bases and J by 6 bases, with 10 bases between. The CDR3 region has the DNA TGCAGTGCTCTAGAATTCGCCGGGGAGCTGTTTTTT. Translated, it gives CSALEFAGELFF.

This clonotype has ten or more counts. V and J are TRBV6-6 and TRBJ2-3, with D possibly TRBD2 on 6 matching bases. Looked up from germline, CDR1 is MNHNY and CDR2 is SVGAGI (reference sequence). Trimming removed 1 base at V and 2 bases at J, with 10 bases between. CDR3 length: 15 amino acids. For the CDR3, the DNA is TGTGCCAGCAGTTACTGGCGGGGTGACACAGATACGCAGTATTTT. This translates into CASSYWRGDTDTQYF.